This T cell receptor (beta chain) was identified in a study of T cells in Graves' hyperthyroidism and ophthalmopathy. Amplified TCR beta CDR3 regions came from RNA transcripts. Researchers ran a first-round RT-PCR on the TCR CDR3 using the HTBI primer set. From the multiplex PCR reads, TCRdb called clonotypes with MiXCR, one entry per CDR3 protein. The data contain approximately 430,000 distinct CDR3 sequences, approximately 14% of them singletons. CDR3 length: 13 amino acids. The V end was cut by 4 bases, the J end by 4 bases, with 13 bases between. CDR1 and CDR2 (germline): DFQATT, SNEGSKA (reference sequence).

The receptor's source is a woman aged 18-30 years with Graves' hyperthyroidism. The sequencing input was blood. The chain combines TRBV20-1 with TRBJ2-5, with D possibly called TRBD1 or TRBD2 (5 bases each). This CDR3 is CSAMSGTLETQYF. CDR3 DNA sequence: TGCAGTGCTATGTCTGGGACGTTAGAGACCCAGTACTTC.